The clone carrying this TCR beta chain was seen more than once but under ten times. Its antigen is currently unknown. V lost 4 bases to trimming and J lost 1 base, with 17 bases between them. From germline, CDR1 is SGHRS and CDR2 YFSETQ. The CDR3 covers 16 residues. These data are taken from a study of blood T cells in healthy people across ages. Findings and caveats of the study: Any conclusive comparison of naive versus antigen-experienced cells was prevented by using unsorted PBMCs. Roughly linear declines in TCR beta diversity per million T cells occurred with age. Considered underestimates were the diversity estimates obtained from one million T cells.

PCR was performed a second time for about 7 to 11 cycles using a sample-barcoded 5' primer and a J-beta primer mix. Each CDR3 protein gets one entry after TCRdb re-called the 5' RACE reads with MiXCR. This table has about 1,500,000 distinct CDR3 sequences, 42% appearing once. The sequence was obtained from a woman between 18 and 30 years old in good health. This chain joins TRBV5-1 and TRBJ2-5; D possibly matches TRBD1 or TRBD2 (5 bases each). Specimen: blood. CDR3 coding DNA: TGCGCCAGCAGCACCCTGTCCGGGGCCCCCCAAGAGACCCAGTACTTC. Its protein is CASSTLSGAPQETQYF.